This T cell receptor (beta chain) was retrieved from a study of blood T cell repertoires in COVID-19. About the research overall: Researchers got acute and convalescent COVID-19 samples from the United States, Italy and Spain. T cells, B-cell-depleted T cells, or PBMCs supplied cDNA or gDNA.

Original handling: How many nucleated cells were present was estimated from reference gene primer amplification. Assay: immunoSEQ multiplex PCR; the TCRdb copy retains only in-frame clones and omits some. Clonal size and the V and J genes are those of that table, whereas D and trimming came from the DNA. The top ten clones hold over 9.5% of a sample with approximately 170,000 clones, 82% of them seen once. Germline values: CDR1 SQVTM, CDR2 ANQGSEA. The CDR3 spans 13 residues. V lost 7 bases and J lost 4, with 14 bases in between. The gene calls are TRBV29-1 and TRBJ2-1; D perhaps matches TRBD2 (5 bases). The TCR was taken from an elderly woman with active or convalescent COVID-19. The sequenced sample was peripheral blood. CDR3 nucleotide sequence: TGCAGCGCTCCTAGCCTAGGATACAATGAGCAGTTCTTC. Translating it yields CSAPSLGYNEQFF.